A single sample is the source of the 27 T cell receptor beta chains below, sequenced in a study of T-cell reconstitution after alpha-beta-depleted transplantation in children. Researchers prepared the TCRbeta library using unique molecular identifiers, the study reports. MiXCR, applied by TCRdb to the PCR reads, yields one record per CDR3 protein. In the table there are 300,000 to 400,000 distinct CDR3 sequences, 10% to 15% of which are singletons. Sample: PBMCs, taken from the stem cell graft. The receptor source for this set is a human donor who donated a stem cell graft to a child with Fanconi anemia.

This clonotype was observed a handful of times. The CDR3 reads CASSLEISGANVLTF. DNA of the CDR3: TGTGCCAGCAGCTTAGAAATCTCTGGGGCCAACGTCCTGACTTTC. This chain links TRBV7-2 with TRBJ2-6, with no clear D. Looked up from germline, CDR1 is SGHTA and CDR2 is FQGNSA. Trimming took 1 base from V and 0 from J, leaving 4 bases between them. This CDR3 contains 15 residues.

The rearrangement joins TRBV7-2 to TRBJ2-3; D unresolved. The CDR3 covers 12 residues. V lost 5 bases and J 10 bases, leaving 13 bases between the germline ends. Germline CDR1 and CDR2: SGHTA and FQGNSA. Here the CDR3 DNA reads TGTGCCAGCAGCAACTCCCGCCAATCGCAGTATTTT. Translation gives CASSNSRQSQYF.

This chain connects TRBV12-3 or TRBV12-4 to TRBJ1-2; 7 bases line up with TRBD1. The trim removed 5 bases at V and 4 bases at J, leaving 4 bases unmatched. This CDR3 is 13 amino acids long. CDR3 in amino acids: CASSRGQFYGYTF. The CDR3 DNA is TGTGCCAGCAGTAGGGGACAGTTCTATGGCTACACCTTC.

This clonotype was observed many times. V and J are TRBV18 and TRBJ2-5; 10 nucleotides align to TRBD1. The junction had 1 base not matched to a gene; V was cut back by 1 base and J by 5 bases. This CDR3 is 14 amino acids long. Germline V lookup: CDR1 KGHSH, CDR2 LQKENI. The chain's CDR3 is CASSPRGQGETQYF. CDR3 bases: TGTGCCAGCTCACCACGGGGACAGGGGGAGACCCAGTACTTC.

This clonotype was found a few times. The V gene is TRBV5-1, the J gene TRBJ2-7; D is ambiguous. There are 14 residues in the CDR3. V shed 5 bases and J shed 3 bases, with 15 bases lying between them. The germline CDR1 and CDR2 sequences are SGHRS and YFSETQ. CDR3 residues: CASRQDPALYEQYF. DNA of the CDR3: TGCGCCAGCAGGCAGGACCCTGCCCTCTACGAGCAGTACTTC.

This clonotype appeared a few times. The genes are TRBV5-1 and TRBJ2-3, with D perhaps TRBD1 (6 bases). V lost 4 bases and J 2 bases, leaving 14 bases between the germline ends. The CDR3 has 15 residues. Germline CDR1 reads SGHRS; CDR2 reads YFSETQ. CDR3 in amino acids: CASSHNSGATDTQYF. CDR3 coding DNA: TGCGCCAGCAGCCACAACTCAGGGGCCACAGATACGCAGTATTTT.

The chain links TRBV24-1 to TRBJ2-3; 9 bases are shared with TRBD1. After removal of 9 bases from V and 5 bases from J, the junction contained 5 bases not matched to a gene. Germline CDR1 reads KGHDR; CDR2 reads SFDVKD. This CDR3 contains 13 residues. CDR3 in amino acids: CATSQGAGDTQYF. The CDR3 coding sequence is TGTGCCACCTCACAGGGGGCTGGAGATACGCAGTATTTT.

This chain connects TRBV6-2 or TRBV6-3 to TRBJ1-1; D gene uncertain. The V end lost 2 bases, the J end lost 11 bases, and 21 bases lay between the germline ends. There are 15 residues in the CDR3. Germline values: CDR1 MNHEY, CDR2 SVGEGT. In DNA, the CDR3 is TGTGCCAGCAGTTACGGAATCCTTAAGGGATCTCTGGCTTTCTTT. This codes for CASSYGILKGSLAFF.

This rearrangement joins TRBV11-2 to TRBJ2-2, with TRBD1 matching over 9 bases. Germline CDR1 reads SGHAT; CDR2 reads FQNNGV. After removal of 5 bases from V and 6 bases from J, the junction contained 16 bases not matched to a gene. This CDR3 is built from 18 residues. The CDR3 loop is CASSGRDRVTGFPGELFF. The DNA for the CDR3 is TGTGCCAGCAGCGGCAGGGACAGGGTTACAGGTTTTCCCGGGGAGCTGTTTTTT.

This clonotype was seen a few times. This chain links TRBV20-1 with TRBJ1-6; the D gene is possibly TRBD1 (5 bases). CDR1 is DFQATT and CDR2 is SNEGSKA in the germline V gene (reference sequence). The CDR3 runs to 17 residues. Trimming left V 4 bases short and J 8 bases short, with 24 bases between. CDR3: CSATLQGSPPKDSPLHF. The CDR3 bases are TGCAGTGCTACTCTCCAGGGTAGCCCCCCGAAGGATTCACCCCTCCACTTT.

In its sample, this clonotype was seen many times. This chain joins TRBV20-1 and TRBJ1-5, with D perhaps matching TRBD1 (5 bases). The V gene's germline CDR1 is DFQATT and CDR2 SNEGSKA (reference sequence). The CDR3 length is 12 residues. The V end was cut by 2 bases, the J end by 6 bases, with 8 bases between. In DNA, the CDR3 is TGCAGTGCTAGACGGGGACTTCAGCCCCAGCATTTT. Its protein is CSARRGLQPQHF.

The genes are TRBV12-3 or TRBV12-4 and TRBJ2-5; TRBD2 matches 10 bases. The CDR3 runs 17 residues. V lost 0 bases to trimming and J lost 1 base; unmatched junction nucleotides: 5. CDR3: CASSLAHRTSGQETQYF. CDR3 DNA sequence: TGTGCCAGCAGTTTAGCGCACAGGACTAGCGGCCAAGAGACCCAGTACTTC.

V is TRBV11-1 and J is TRBJ1-1; D might be TRBD1 (5 bases). The CDR3 covers 16 residues. The V gene lost 5 bases and the J gene lost 0 bases, with 16 bases spanning the gap. The germline CDR1 and CDR2 sequences are SGHAT and FQDESV (reference sequence). The CDR3 nucleotides are TGTGCCAGCAGCCTTCTTCAGGGAACTCTGAACACTGAAGCTTTCTTT. Translated, it gives CASSLLQGTLNTEAFF.

For this clonotype: A much bigger clone sits one base away, suggesting this may be a read error. The chain links TRBV2 to TRBJ2-1, with a possible D match to TRBD2 (6 bases). The CDR3 is 12 amino acids. Germline lookup yields CDR1 SNHLY and CDR2 FYNNEI. The ends were cut back, 3 bases at V and 9 bases at J, with 9 bases in the middle. The CDR3 loop is CASSDLRGEQFF. The DNA for the CDR3 is TGTGCCAGCAGTGACTTGCGGGGTGAGCAGTTCTTC.

This chain links TRBV4-2 with TRBJ1-5; D is ambiguous. This CDR3 comprises 15 residues. Germline values: CDR1 LGHNA, CDR2 YNFKEQ. Trimming removed 4 bases from V and 2 bases from J, with 12 bases in between. The CDR3 DNA sequence: TGTGCCAGCAGCCCCGTAAGGGAGCGCAATCAGCCCCAGCATTTT. Encoded protein: CASSPVRERNQPQHF.

This clonotype was recorded only once. The rearrangement joins TRBV6-2 or TRBV6-3 to TRBJ1-1; the D is unclear. Trimming removed 6 bases at V and 5 bases at J, with 10 bases between. Germline lookup yields CDR1 MNHEY and CDR2 SVGEGT. There are 12 residues in the CDR3. The CDR3 coding sequence is TGTGCCAGCAGGTACGACGGGACTGAAGCTTTCTTT. Encoded protein: CASRYDGTEAFF.

V usage is TRBV5-6 and J usage is TRBJ2-7; D ambiguous. Germline lookup yields CDR1 SGHDT and CDR2 YYEEEE. The CDR3 is made up of 13 amino acids. V gave up 2 bases and J gave up 2 bases, with 8 bases separating them. The CDR3 DNA follows: TGTGCCAGCAGCTTCGAGGTCCCCTACGAGCAGTACTTC. Translated: CASSFEVPYEQYF.

The sample holds a few counts of this clonotype. V is TRBV6-2 or TRBV6-3 and J is TRBJ1-1; unclear D gene. With 3 bases removed from V and 1 base from J, the gap between germline ends came to 9 bases. CDR1 and CDR2 (germline): MNHEY, SVGEGT. CDR3 length: 14 residues. The CDR3 nucleotides read TGTGCCAGCAGTTATAGGGAACGGAACACTGAAGCTTTCTTT. The encoded protein is CASSYRERNTEAFF.

This clonotype has just a few counts. This chain links TRBV7-7 with TRBJ1-5, with a weak D call TRBD1 (6 bases). The CDR3 is 14 residues long. Germline CDR1 is SSHAT and CDR2 is FNYEAQ (reference sequence). V lost 6 bases to trimming and J lost 7 bases, with 16 bases between them. The CDR3 reads CASRHQGSGQPQHF. The CDR3 DNA is TGTGCCAGCAGACACCAGGGGTCGGGGCAGCCCCAGCATTTT.

V is TRBV3-1 and J is TRBJ1-2; D gene unclear. The V end lost 2 bases, the J end lost 10 bases, and 8 bases lay between the germline ends. The V gene's germline CDR1 is LGHDT and CDR2 YNNKEL (reference sequence). This CDR3 has 11 residues. DNA of the CDR3: TGTGCCAGCAGCCAAAGGCTCGTCTACACCTTC. It encodes CASSQRLVYTF.

In this sample, this clonotype turned up a few times. The chain uses TRBV6-1 and TRBJ1-1; D unresolved. With 6 bases removed from V and 0 bases from J, the gap between germline ends came to 20 bases. The CDR3 covers 17 residues. Germline V CDR1 and CDR2: MNHNS, SASEGT. The CDR3 is CASRNGRSRRMNTEAFF. The CDR3 region has the DNA TGTGCCAGCAGAAATGGCCGTAGTAGGCGGATGAACACTGAAGCTTTCTTT.

The sample holds a few counts of this clonotype. The chain couples TRBV9 to TRBJ2-1; 7 bases fit TRBD2. Per germline, CDR1 SGDLS and CDR2 YYNGEE. V dropped 4 bases and J dropped 7; count of bases not matched to a gene: 2. The CDR3 length is 12 residues. The CDR3 coding sequence is TGTGCCAGCAGCCGGCGGGGGAATGAGCAGTTCTTC. Protein: CASSRRGNEQFF.

CDR3 nucleotide sequence: TGTGCCAGCAGTTACTCCCGCGGCGGGGGGGCTTTTAATGAGCAGTTCTTC. It translates to CASSYSRGGGAFNEQFF. The rearrangement links TRBV6-2 or TRBV6-3 to TRBJ2-1; 9 bases are shared with TRBD2. The CDR3 totals 17 residues. In germline, CDR1 is MNHEY, CDR2 SVGEGT. Trimming cost V 0 bases and J 7 bases; bases outside gene matches: 10.

This clonotype was observed a few times. The chain has TRBV5-1 and TRBJ1-1, with 9 positions matching TRBD1. Germline lookup yields CDR1 SGHRS and CDR2 YFSETQ. The CDR3 length is 16 residues. Trimming removed 0 bases from V and 5 bases from J; junction bases left unmatched: 8. CDR3 in DNA: TGCGCCAGCAGCTTGGCACCGGGACAGGGATTAACTGAAGCTTTCTTT. Translated, it gives CASSLAPGQGLTEAFF.

For this clonotype: This may be a read error: a much more frequent sequence differs by one nucleotide. The genes are TRBV5-1 and TRBJ1-3, with no clear D. From germline, CDR1 is SGHRS and CDR2 YFSETQ. V was shortened by 6 bases and J by 1 base, with 11 bases between the two germline ends. The CDR3 consists of 14 residues. CDR3 coding DNA: TGCGCCAGCATCGCAGGTTCATCTGGAAACACCATATATTTT. Residues: CASIAGSSGNTIYF.

This clonotype showed up just a few times. This rearrangement joins TRBV3-1 to TRBJ1-6; D might be TRBD1 (6 bases). Germline CDR1 is LGHDT and CDR2 is YNNKEL (reference sequence). The CDR3 consists of 16 residues. Trimming removed 4 bases at V and 6 bases at J, with 16 bases between. The chain's CDR3 is CASSLGTGRGNSPLHF. The DNA for the CDR3 is TGTGCCAGCAGCCTCGGCACAGGGAGAGGTAATTCACCCCTCCACTTT.

This clonotype was picked up a small number of times. The V and J genes are TRBV28 and TRBJ1-5, with 9 bases lining up with TRBD1. V gave up 7 bases and J gave up 1 base; unmatched junction bases: 11. CDR1 is MDHEN, CDR2 SYDVKM, per germline. The CDR3 sequence is 17 residues long. CDR3 in DNA: TGTGCCAGCAACTCACAGGGGGCGGATGCGAGCAATCAGCCCCAGCATTTT. Amino acid sequence: CASNSQGADASNQPQHF.